One and the same sample provided the 25 T cell receptor beta chains below, sequenced in a study of blood T cells in healthy people across ages. It was with a sample-barcoded 5' primer and a J-beta primer mix that a second PCR of roughly 7 to 11 cycles was run. TCRdb reprocessed the 5' RACE reads via MiXCR and lists one record per CDR3 protein. The table lists some 1.7 million distinct CDR3 sequences, 28% of them singletons, with more than 6% in the top ten. Sequenced input: blood. The receptors come from a woman aged 25 to 45 in good health.

This clonotype was found many times. This chain connects TRBV12-3 or TRBV12-4 to TRBJ2-1, with 7 positions matching TRBD1. The V segment lost 6 bases and the J segment 3 bases; nucleotides outside the gene matches: 8. This CDR3 contains 15 residues. CDR3 sequence: CASRVGQSDYNEQFF. In nucleotides, the CDR3 is TGTGCCAGCAGAGTGGGACAGAGCGACTACAATGAGCAGTTCTTC.

A few counts support this clonotype. This sequence joins TRBV20-1 and TRBJ2-7, with D possibly matching TRBD1 (6 bases). The V end was cut by 2 bases, the J end by 4 bases, with 24 bases between. Germline V gene data show CDR1 as DFQATT and CDR2 as SNEGSKA (reference sequence). The CDR3 is 17 residues long. This chain's CDR3 is CSARPSEAGAIPYEQYF. DNA of the CDR3: TGCAGTGCTAGACCTAGTGAGGCAGGGGCTATCCCTTACGAGCAGTACTTC.

V is TRBV5-1 and J is TRBJ2-3; TRBD1 matches at 7 bases. Losses at the gene ends were 7 bases for V and 5 bases for J; bases not matched to a gene: 7. The CDR3 consists of 13 residues. The V gene's germline CDR1 is SGHRS and CDR2 YFSETQ. This chain's CDR3 is CASRQGSGDTQYF. Here the CDR3 DNA reads TGCGCCAGCCGACAGGGTTCGGGAGATACGCAGTATTTT.

This clonotype was detected many times. The V call is TRBV10-3, the J call TRBJ2-1; D unresolved. In germline, CDR1 is ENHRY, CDR2 SYGVKD. With 3 bases removed from V and 5 bases from J, the gap between germline ends came to 5 bases. The CDR3 has 12 residues. The chain's CDR3 is CAISDNNNEQFF. In DNA, the CDR3 is TGTGCCATCAGTGATAACAACAATGAGCAGTTCTTC.

This clonotype showed up just a few times. The J gene is TRBJ2-2, the V gene TRBV12-3 or TRBV12-4; no clear D gene. The CDR3 loop spans 14 amino acids. Trimming took off 8 bases at V and 7 bases at J, with 17 bases between the two ends. CDR3 in DNA: TGTGCCAGCCGCCTCGACTGGGCTGACGGGGAGCTGTTTTTT. Protein: CASRLDWADGELFF.

The chain combines TRBV10-3 with TRBJ2-3; 8 bases are a match to TRBD2. In germline, CDR1 is ENHRY, CDR2 SYGVKD. After removal of 4 bases from V and 4 bases from J, the junction contained 7 bases not matched to a gene. The CDR3 runs to 15 residues. This chain's CDR3 is CAISAGTRRSDTQYF. CDR3 bases: TGTGCCATCAGTGCCGGGACTAGACGATCAGATACGCAGTATTTT.

The V gene is TRBV20-1, the J gene TRBJ2-5; 8 nucleotides agree with TRBD2. The CDR3 spans 13 residues. CDR1 is DFQATT, CDR2 SNEGSKA, per germline (reference sequence). Unmatched junction bases numbered 5, after V lost 3 bases and J lost 5 bases. The CDR3 reads CSASGGADETQYF. Written as DNA, the CDR3 is TGCAGTGCTAGCGGGGGGGCCGATGAGACCCAGTACTTC.

This clonotype was seen more than once but under ten times. This chain uses TRBV20-1 with TRBJ1-6, with D possibly TRBD1 on 6 matching bases. The germline CDR1 and CDR2 sequences are DFQATT and SNEGSKA (reference sequence). V lost 1 base and J lost 4, with 14 bases in between. The CDR3 totals 16 residues. The CDR3 protein is CSARGGGDIYNSPLHF. CDR3 in DNA: TGCAGTGCTAGAGGGGGAGGGGACATATATAATTCACCCCTCCACTTT.

This clonotype occurred many times. This sequence joins TRBV5-1 and TRBJ2-7; D possibly corresponds to TRBD1 (6 bases). Germline V gene lookup returns CDR1 SGHRS and CDR2 YFSETQ. This CDR3 spans 14 amino acids. V lost 3 bases to trimming and J lost 4 bases, with 14 bases between them. The CDR3 reads CASSYTGSGYEQYF. In DNA, the CDR3 is TGCGCCAGCAGCTATACAGGGAGCGGTTACGAGCAGTACTTC.

This clonotype was recorded at least ten times. The chain couples TRBV29-1 to TRBJ2-5, with 7 bases that match TRBD1. Germline CDR1 and CDR2: SQVTM and ANQGSEA. The CDR3 is 13 amino acids. J lost 5 bases, V lost 3 bases, and 6 bases had no gene match. CDR3 protein: CSVDEGGGETQYF. The DNA of the CDR3 is TGCAGCGTTGATGAAGGGGGCGGGGAGACCCAGTACTTC.

This clonotype was found many times. J is TRBJ2-7 and V is TRBV7-3, with TRBD1 matching over 11 bases. The germline V gene encodes CDR1 SGHTA and CDR2 FQGTGA. The CDR3 is 14 amino acids. V lost 7 bases and J lost 3; bases outside the gene matches: 5. The CDR3 is CASIRGTGGYEQYF. The CDR3 nucleotides read TGTGCCAGCATACGGGGGACAGGGGGCTACGAGCAGTACTTC.

Points on this clonotype: Being one base from a much bigger clone, this may be a read error. V usage is TRBV5-5 and J usage is TRBJ1-2; D unclear. Per germline, CDR1 SGHKS and CDR2 YYEKEE (reference sequence). The CDR3 runs to 13 residues. With 7 bases removed from V and 4 bases from J, the gap between germline ends came to 14 bases. This CDR3 is CASGSDGPYGYTF. The CDR3 nucleotides are TGTGCCAGCGGCTCGGACGGCCCCTATGGCTACACCTTC.

Points on this clonotype: One end of the junction does not line up with germline, which may come from a read error. The rearrangement links TRBV7-6 to TRBJ2-1; D perhaps matches TRBD2 (6 bases). The CDR3 has 14 amino acids. CDR1 and CDR2 (germline): SGHVS, FNYEAQ. CDR3 region: CVSSLAVSGIEQFF. The CDR3 nucleotides read TGTGTCAGCAGCTTAGCGGTATCGGGTATTGAGCAGTTCTTC. Complete variable domain (other parts from reference TRBV7-6 and TRBJ2-1): GAGVSQSPRYKVTKRGQDVALRCDPISGHVSLYWYRQALGQGPEFLTYFNYEAQQDKSGLPNDRFSAERPEGSISTLTIQRTEQRDSAMYRCVSSLAVSGIEQFFGPGTRLTVL.

This clonotype was detected many times. The V and J genes are TRBV4-2 and TRBJ2-3; D unclear. V lost 1 base and J 4 bases, leaving 9 bases between the germline ends. The CDR3 runs to 14 residues. Germline V gene data show CDR1 as LGHNA and CDR2 as YNFKEQ. The CDR3 here is CASSQVPEPDTQYF. The CDR3 DNA follows: TGTGCCAGCAGCCAAGTTCCCGAACCAGATACGCAGTATTTT.

The J gene is TRBJ2-3, the V gene TRBV28, with D perhaps matching TRBD1 (7 bases). This CDR3 is 15 amino acids long. Germline assignment: CDR1 MDHEN and CDR2 SYDVKM. V lost 5 bases, J lost 1 base, and 13 bases lay in between. The CDR3 nucleotides are TGTGCCAGCAGTCCTCAGGGGGGAGGCACAGATACGCAGTATTTT. Encoded protein: CASSPQGGGTDTQYF.

In this sample, this clonotype turned up many times. This sequence joins TRBV20-1 and TRBJ2-3, with TRBD2 matching 11 bases. The CDR3 consists of 18 residues. Germline CDR1 reads DFQATT; CDR2 reads SNEGSKA (reference sequence). With V trimmed by 2 bases and J by 6 bases, 16 bases remained unmatched. CDR3 sequence (DNA): TGCAGTGCTAGATCGGGAGTAGCGGGAGGGCCGGATGGTGATACGCAGTATTTT. Translated: CSARSGVAGGPDGDTQYF.

The CDR3 DNA reads TGTGCCAGCAGCCCTAATGGTTTGACTGAAGCTTTCTTT. Translating it yields CASSPNGLTEAFF. The V call is TRBV6-5, the J call TRBJ1-1; no clear D. V lost 6 bases and J 5 bases, leaving 13 bases between the germline ends. Germline CDR1 and CDR2: MNHEY and SVGAGI. The CDR3 length is 13 residues.

The sample holds many counts of this clonotype. This chain links TRBV20-1 with TRBJ2-7, with D possibly called TRBD1 or TRBD2 (6 bases each). V was cut by 6 bases and J by 0 bases, with 15 bases left in between. This CDR3 has 14 amino acids. Germline lookup yields CDR1 DFQATT and CDR2 SNEGSKA (reference sequence). For the CDR3, the DNA is TGCAGTGCGGAGGGGGACGGGAGCTCCTACGAGCAGTACTTC. This codes for CSAEGDGSSYEQYF.

The sample holds a few counts of this clonotype. V gene TRBV7-9 combines with J gene TRBJ1-4, with TRBD1 as a possible D gene (5 bases). Germline CDR1 SEHNR, CDR2 FQNEAQ (reference sequence). V was pared by 6 bases and J by 0 bases, with 11 bases between. The CDR3 is 15 amino acids. CDR3 nucleotide sequence: TGTGCCAGCAGTCCCGGGGCTGCAACTAATGAAAAACTGTTTTTT. Its translation: CASSPGAATNEKLFF.

The V call is TRBV3-1, the J call TRBJ2-3; 9 nucleotides agree with TRBD2. The trim removed 4 bases at V and 7 bases at J, leaving 21 bases unmatched. The germline gives CDR1 LGHDT, CDR2 YNNKEL (reference sequence). The CDR3 has 19 residues. The CDR3 loop is CASSLSRRSSGAQGNTQYF. The CDR3 DNA reads TGTGCCAGCAGCCTAAGCAGGCGGTCTAGCGGGGCTCAAGGGAATACGCAGTATTTT.

Written as DNA, the CDR3 is TGTGCCGGAAGGACTCAAGACAATGAGCAGTTCTTC. Translating gives CAGRTQDNEQFF. This sequence joins TRBV7-2 and TRBJ2-1; D may be TRBD2 (5 bases). The CDR3 has 12 amino acids. The germline V gene encodes CDR1 SGHTA and CDR2 FQGNSA. Trimming took 11 bases from V and 5 from J, leaving 13 bases between them.

A few counts support this clonotype. The J gene is TRBJ2-7, the V gene TRBV7-2; no clear D gene. Trimming took off 0 bases at V and 2 bases at J, with 11 bases between the two ends. The CDR3 is 15 residues long. The germline CDR1 and CDR2 sequences are SGHTA and FQGNSA. CDR3 DNA: TGTGCCAGCAGCTTAGCGGTGGCAGCCGCCTACGAGCAGTACTTC. Residues: CASSLAVAAAYEQYF.

Regarding this clonotype: Its ends do not fully match the called genes, so a read error is possible. The chain employs TRBV5-1 and TRBJ2-7; TRBD1 matches 8 bases. The CDR3 length is 16 residues. The V gene's germline CDR1 is SGHRS and CDR2 YFSETQ. The CDR3, as DNA: TGCGCCAGCAAAAGACCCGGGACAGGAAACTCCTACGAGCAGGACTTC. This translates into CASKRPGTGNSYEQDF.

Comment on this clonotype: This may stem from a read error, because a much larger clone lies one nucleotide away. The chain combines TRBV15 with TRBJ2-1; a weak D match, TRBD2 (6 bases). The CDR3 has 13 residues. CDR1 and CDR2 from the germline V gene are LNHNV and YYDKDF (reference sequence). The V and J ends lost 6 bases and 10 bases respectively, with 16 bases between them. CDR3 sequence reads: CATRNPGLSEQFF. As DNA, the CDR3 is TGTGCCACCAGGAATCCGGGACTCTCCGAGCAGTTCTTC.

The chain combines TRBV20-1 with TRBJ2-7, with TRBD2 identical over 10 bases. Germline V gene sequence: CDR1 DFQATT, CDR2 SNEGSKA (reference sequence). The CDR3 loop spans 14 amino acids. Trimming removed 5 bases from V and 0 bases from J; junction bases left unmatched: 4. The chain's CDR3 is CSADSGRVSYEQYF. CDR3 DNA sequence: TGCAGTGCTGACAGCGGGAGGGTCTCCTACGAGCAGTACTTC.